Described below is a single T cell receptor beta chain sequence and its context. Its specificity is not known. This specimen belongs to a study of PD-1 blockade in mismatch repair-deficient tumors. Findings and limits, study-wide: After pembrolizumab, tumor-resident clones rose rapidly, then generally contracted before radiologic responses.

Germline values: CDR1 MNHEY, CDR2 SMNVEV (reference sequence). The V end was cut by 6 bases, the J end by 0 bases, with 12 bases between. The CDR3 length is 15 residues. TCRdb's copy holds only in-frame clones and misses some; the assay was immunoSEQ multiplex PCR. The sample contains tens of thousands of clones, around 80% of which appear only once. PCR or immunohistochemistry showed mismatch repair deficiency in every enrolled patient. TCR sequencing covered a few patients who responded to pembrolizumab. This TCR came from an adult with mismatch repair-deficient cancer. The source material was PBMCs, sampled less than 7 weeks after starting pembrolizumab. The genes are TRBV27 and TRBJ1-5; D is unresolved. CDR3 loop: CASRADRYSNQPQHF. The DNA of the CDR3 is TGTGCCAGCAGAGCGGACCGTTATAGCAATCAGCCCCAGCATTTT.